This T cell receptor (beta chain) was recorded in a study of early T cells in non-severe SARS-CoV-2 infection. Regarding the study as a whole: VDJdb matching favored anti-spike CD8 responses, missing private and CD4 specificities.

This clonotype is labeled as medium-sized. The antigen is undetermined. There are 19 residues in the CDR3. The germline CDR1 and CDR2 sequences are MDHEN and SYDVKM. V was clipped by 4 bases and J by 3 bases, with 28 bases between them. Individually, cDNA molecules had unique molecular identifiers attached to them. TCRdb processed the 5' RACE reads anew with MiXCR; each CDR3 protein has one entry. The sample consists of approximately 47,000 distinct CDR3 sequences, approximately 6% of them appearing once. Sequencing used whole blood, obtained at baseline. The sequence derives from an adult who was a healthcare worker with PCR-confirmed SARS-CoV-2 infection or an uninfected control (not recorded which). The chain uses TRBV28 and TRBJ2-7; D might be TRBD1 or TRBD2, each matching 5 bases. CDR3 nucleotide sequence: TGTGCCAGCAGTTCCTTACCCCAAGGGAGAGAAAAGGGGTTCTACGAGCAGTACTTC. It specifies CASSSLPQGREKGFYEQYF.